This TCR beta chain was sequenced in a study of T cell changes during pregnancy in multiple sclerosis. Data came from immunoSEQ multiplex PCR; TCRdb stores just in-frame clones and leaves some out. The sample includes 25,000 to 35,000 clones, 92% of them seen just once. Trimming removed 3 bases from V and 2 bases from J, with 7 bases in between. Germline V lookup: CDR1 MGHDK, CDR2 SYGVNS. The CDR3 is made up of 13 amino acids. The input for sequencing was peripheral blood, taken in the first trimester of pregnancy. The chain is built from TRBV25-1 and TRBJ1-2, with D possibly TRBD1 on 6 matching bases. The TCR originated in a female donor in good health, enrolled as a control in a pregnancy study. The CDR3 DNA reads TGTGCCAGCAGTGACCAGGGGAACTATGGCTACACCTTC. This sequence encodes CASSDQGNYGYTF.